Following are 15 T cell receptor beta chains from one sample sequenced in a study of blood T cells in healthy people across ages. A second PCR, run for 7 to 11 cycles, used a sample-barcoded 5' primer plus a J-beta primer mix. TCRdb re-called the 5' RACE reads through MiXCR, storing one row per CDR3 protein. This table has roughly 560,000 distinct CDR3 sequences, 24% appearing once. The data were also submitted as part of a second study, on T cells of mothers and their children.

The sequenced material came from blood. The receptor set was obtained from a boy between 10 and 17 years old in good health.

Details on this clonotype: One end of the junction is discordant with germline, which a read error may explain. The chain is built from TRBV5-1 and TRBJ1-2; 10 nucleotides agree with TRBD1. Germline V gene sequence: CDR1 SGHRS, CDR2 YFSETQ. This CDR3 region has 14 residues. The CDR3 reads CAGSLGQGLYGYTF. Here the CDR3 DNA reads TGCGCCGGCAGCTTGGGACAGGGGCTCTATGGCTACACCTTC.

This rearrangement joins TRBV28 to TRBJ1-5, with 8 bases aligning to TRBD1. V shed 7 bases, J shed 6 bases, and the junction held 14 bases outside the gene matches. Germline loops: CDR1 MDHEN, CDR2 SYDVKM. The length of the CDR3 is 16 residues. The chain's CDR3 is CASTPSTGGRGQPQHF. For the CDR3, the DNA is TGTGCCAGCACCCCGTCTACAGGGGGTCGGGGTCAGCCCCAGCATTTT.

This chain joins TRBV6-1 and TRBJ2-5, with TRBD2 matching 7 bases. Germline values: CDR1 MNHNS, CDR2 SASEGT. The length of the CDR3 is 13 residues. V lost 6 bases and J lost 4; bases outside the gene matches: 5. DNA for the CDR3: TGTGCCAGCAGGGAACTAGCGAGAGAGACCCAGTACTTC. Encoded protein: CASRELARETQYF.

This clonotype was detected a few times. The chain is built from TRBV6-5 and TRBJ2-5; the D is unclear. Trimming left V 0 bases short and J 2 bases short, with 7 bases between. Germline assignment: CDR1 MNHEY and CDR2 SVGAGI. The CDR3 is 14 residues long. The CDR3, as DNA: TGTGCCAGCAGTTACTCCCCACGACAAGAGACCCAGTACTTC. Protein sequence: CASSYSPRQETQYF.

This clonotype has a handful of counts. The chain uses TRBV7-2 and TRBJ1-5; perhaps TRBD1 as D (6 bases). V dropped 5 bases and J dropped 3 bases, with 14 bases sitting between them. CDR3 length: 15 residues. Per germline, CDR1 SGHTA and CDR2 FQGNSA. CDR3: CASSPEGGYNQPQHF. The CDR3 DNA reads as TGTGCCAGCAGCCCCGAAGGGGGGTACAATCAGCCCCAGCATTTT.

The chain links TRBV3-1 to TRBJ1-4, with no clear D. Per the germline V gene, CDR1 is LGHDT and CDR2 is YNNKEL (reference sequence). Trimming pared 11 bases from V and 7 bases from J, leaving 8 bases between. This CDR3 is 10 amino acids long. CDR3 nucleotide sequence: TGTGCCGTCGGCCTTGAAAAACTGTTTTTT. It is translated as CAVGLEKLFF.

This clonotype was observed a few times. The genes are TRBV27 and TRBJ2-7, with D unclear. Between the trimmed V and J ends, which lost 3 bases and 1 base, there was a span of 7 bases. Germline-derived CDR1 and CDR2 are MNHEY and SMNVEV (reference sequence). This CDR3 is 13 amino acids long. In nucleotides, the CDR3 is TGTGCCAGCAGTTTCACGGAATCCTACGAGCAGTACTTC. Translated, it gives CASSFTESYEQYF.

This clonotype came up a few times. The J gene is TRBJ2-2, the V gene TRBV6-1, with TRBD2 matching 12 bases. The trim removed 6 bases at V and 3 bases at J, leaving 11 bases unmatched. CDR3 length equals 18 residues. Germline CDR1 reads MNHNS; CDR2 reads SASEGT. CDR3: CASRKLAGGPHDTGELFF. The CDR3 nucleotides read TGTGCCAGCAGAAAACTAGCGGGGGGCCCCCACGACACCGGGGAGCTGTTTTTT.

The chain employs TRBV27 and TRBJ2-5, with 8 bases that match TRBD2. The germline V gene has CDR1 MNHEY and CDR2 SMNVEV (reference sequence). The CDR3 is 16 amino acids. With 2 bases clipped from V and 2 bases from J, the junction kept 7 bases outside the gene matches. This CDR3 reads CASSLISGSVQETQYF. As DNA, the CDR3 is TGTGCCAGCAGTTTAATCAGCGGGAGCGTTCAAGAGACCCAGTACTTC.

The gene calls are TRBV7-2 and TRBJ1-4; unclear D gene. Trimming cost V 3 bases and J 8 bases, with 16 bases left between them. CDR3 length: 15 amino acids. Per germline, CDR1 SGHTA and CDR2 FQGNSA. CDR3 loop: CASSLVSTVEEKLFF. In DNA form, the CDR3 reads TGTGCCAGCAGCTTGGTTAGCACGGTGGAAGAAAAACTGTTTTTT.

This clonotype appeared many times. The genes are TRBV3-1 and TRBJ1-1; a possible D gene is TRBD1 (5 bases). V shed 3 bases and J shed 1 base, with 9 bases lying between them. This CDR3 region has 14 residues. Germline lookup yields CDR1 LGHDT and CDR2 YNNKEL (reference sequence). The CDR3: CASSQSQGNTEAFF. DNA of the CDR3: TGTGCCAGCAGCCAGTCGCAGGGGAACACTGAAGCTTTCTTT.

The rearrangement uses TRBV30 and TRBJ1-5; no firm D call. Deletions cut 3 bases from V and 1 base from J, with 7 bases between. The CDR3 is made up of 13 amino acids. From germline, CDR1 is GTSNPN and CDR2 SVGIG (reference sequence). CDR3 sequence reads: CAWSGMSNQPQHF. CDR3 DNA: TGTGCCTGGAGCGGGATGAGCAATCAGCCCCAGCATTTT.

This clonotype turned up a few times. The chain couples TRBV20-1 to TRBJ1-5, with D unclear. Trimming took 3 bases from V and 2 from J, leaving 5 bases between them. The germline V gene has CDR1 DFQATT and CDR2 SNEGSKA (reference sequence). This CDR3 has 12 residues. CDR3 nucleotide sequence: TGCAGTGCTAGGGATGGCAATCAGCCCCAGCATTTT. This sequence encodes CSARDGNQPQHF.

This clonotype was detected a few times. The rearrangement links TRBV6-1 to TRBJ1-6; D call uncertain. CDR1 is MNHNS, CDR2 SASEGT, per germline. The ends were cut back, 0 bases at V and 8 bases at J, with 11 bases in the middle. The CDR3 runs to 15 residues. The CDR3 nucleotides read TGTGCCAGCAGTGAAGCGACCCTAAAGGATTCACCCCTCCACTTT. This codes for CASSEATLKDSPLHF.

A few counts support this clonotype. V gene TRBV5-1 combines with J gene TRBJ2-1; D uncertain. Germline V gene lookup returns CDR1 SGHRS and CDR2 YFSETQ. The CDR3 loop spans 14 amino acids. The V and J ends lost 4 bases and 0 bases respectively, with 8 bases between them. CDR3 sequence reads: CASSPKNSYNEQFF. CDR3 nucleotide sequence: TGCGCCAGCAGCCCCAAGAACTCCTACAATGAGCAGTTCTTC.